These T cell receptor beta chains were read from a single sample in a study of shared clonotypes between healthy human individuals. Method: immunoSEQ multiplex PCR; TCRdb's copy keeps in-frame clones and lacks some. The sample has around 1,900,000 clones; over 85% are singletons. Sequenced material: naive CD8+ T cells from PBMCs. All receptors derive from a man between 18 and 35 years old in good health. Some clones in this sample may be carry-over from other donors' samples. Each CDR3 is given with its conserved first and last residue. A D gene is named only where the DNA matches it firmly. Clone size is given for some rows only: seen once, a few or many times, or a class if the clone is expanded.

D gene,clone size,V gene,J gene,CDR3 protein,CDR3 DNA
TRBD2,NA,TRBV5-1,TRBJ2-1,CASSSLPGTSGLSSYNEQFF,TGCGCCAGCAGCTCCCTACCGGGGACTAGCGGACTGAGCTCCTACAATGAGCAGTTCTTC
NA,NA,TRBV27,TRBJ2-7,CASRVAGSNTYEQYF,TGTGCCAGCAGAGTCGCGGGTTCCAACACCTACGAGCAGTACTTC
TRBD2,NA,TRBV5-1,TRBJ2-7,CASSPIAGSSSYEQYF,TGCGCCAGCAGCCCTATAGCGGGTTCCAGCTCCTACGAGCAGTACTTC
TRBD1,once,TRBV27,TRBJ1-2,CASRGQGNIWGGYTF,TGTGCCAGCAGGGGACAGGGGAATATTTGGGGTGGCTACACCTTC
TRBD1,NA,TRBV27,TRBJ2-1,CASSSTRDRGNEQFF,TGTGCCAGCAGTTCAACCCGGGACAGGGGCAATGAGCAGTTCTTC
NA,NA,TRBV15,TRBJ2-3,CATSSPRSGTDTQYF,TGTGCCACCAGCAGCCCTAGATCGGGAACAGATACGCAGTATTTT
TRBD2,NA,TRBV13,TRBJ2-3,CASRLSGLAGDRERTDTQYF,TGTGCCAGCAGGTTGTCGGGACTAGCGGGAGATCGGGAGCGCACAGATACGCAGTATTTT
TRBD1,few,TRBV2,TRBJ1-1,CASDRGVDTEAFF,TGTGCCAGTGACAGGGGTGTGGACACTGAAGCTTTCTTT
NA,NA,TRBV6-5,TRBJ2-3,CASSGQTDTQYF,TGTGCCAGCAGTGGTCAGACCGATACGCAGTATTTT
NA,NA,TRBV7-2,TRBJ2-2,CASSLLPGPVNTGELFF,TGTGCCAGCAGCTTATTGCCAGGCCCTGTCAACACCGGGGAGCTGTTTTTT
NA,NA,TRBV27,TRBJ2-1,CASSPIQGNEQFF,TGTGCCAGCAGTCCCATACAAGGGAATGAGCAGTTCTTC
TRBD1,NA,TRBV7-8,TRBJ2-7,CASTDRDKGYEQYF,TGTGCCAGCACTGACAGGGACAAAGGTTACGAGCAGTACTTC
NA,NA,TRBV7-9,TRBJ2-1,CASSLAFETPLYNEQFF,TGTGCCAGCAGCTTAGCGTTTGAGACTCCGCTCTACAATGAGCAGTTCTTC
NA,NA,TRBV6-4,TRBJ1-1,CASSETGNTEAFF,TGTGCCAGCAGTGAAACAGGGAACACTGAAGCTTTCTTT
NA,NA,TRBV7-9,TRBJ2-7,CASSLERSIYEQYF,TGTGCCAGCAGCTTAGAGAGATCAATCTACGAGCAGTACTTC
TRBD1,NA,TRBV7-9,TRBJ2-5,CASSLRVDRGGETQYF,TGTGCCAGCAGCTTAAGGGTCGACAGGGGAGGAGAGACCCAGTACTTC
TRBD1,few,TRBV27,TRBJ1-2,CASSPRDREGYGYTF,TGTGCCAGCAGTCCCCGGGACAGGGAAGGGTATGGCTACACCTTC
NA,NA,TRBV27,TRBJ2-1,CASSSNRDSYNEQFF,TGTGCCAGCAGTTCCAACCGTGACTCCTACAATGAGCAGTTCTTC
TRBD1,NA,TRBV6-5,TRBJ2-7,CASSPGQLYYEQYF,TGTGCCAGCAGTCCGGGACAGTTATACTACGAGCAGTACTTC
NA,NA,TRBV7-2,TRBJ1-1,CASSLGGKTEAFF,TGTGCCAGCAGCTTGGGGGGTAAGACTGAAGCTTTCTTT
NA,NA,TRBV10-3,TRBJ2-7,CAISSGQVNEQYF,TGTGCCATCAGTTCGGGACAAGTCAACGAGCAGTACTTC
TRBD2,NA,TRBV11-3,TRBJ2-7,CASSFSGGNYEQYF,TGTGCCAGCAGCTTCTCGGGAGGGAACTACGAGCAGTACTTC
NA,NA,TRBV4-2,TRBJ2-1,CASSQEEISYNEQFF,TGTGCCAGCAGCCAAGAAGAAATTAGTTACAATGAGCAGTTCTTC
NA,NA,TRBV7-9,TRBJ2-1,CASSAPQGNEQFF,TGTGCCAGCAGCGCCCCCCAAGGGAATGAGCAGTTCTTC
TRBD1,NA,TRBV27,TRBJ1-5,CASSIGTASNQPQHF,TGTGCCAGCAGCATAGGGACAGCCAGCAATCAGCCCCAGCATTTT
TRBD2,once,TRBV2,TRBJ2-7,CASSHDQPGLAVGSYEQYF,TGTGCCAGCAGTCACGACCAACCGGGACTAGCGGTTGGCTCCTACGAGCAGTACTTC
NA,NA,TRBV30,TRBJ2-1,CAWSVGNNEQFF,TGTGCCTGGAGTGTAGGTAACAATGAGCAGTTCTTC
NA,NA,TRBV29-1,TRBJ2-7,CSVDLDHEQYF,TGCAGCGTTGATTTGGACCACGAGCAGTACTTC
TRBD1,NA,TRBV2,TRBJ1-1,CASSSTGDTEAFF,TGTGCCAGCAGTTCCACAGGGGACACTGAAGCTTTCTTT
TRBD2,NA,TRBV5-6,TRBJ2-7,CASSLALAGGVYEQYF,TGTGCCAGCAGCTTGGCCCTTGCGGGAGGGGTCTACGAGCAGTACTTC
NA,once,TRBV19,TRBJ1-2,CASSTTLLYGYTF,TGTGCCAGTAGTACCACACTGCTCTATGGCTACACCTTC
NA,NA,TRBV9,TRBJ1-2,CASSPSGANYGYTF,TGTGCCAGCAGCCCAAGTGGAGCTAACTATGGCTACACCTTC
NA,NA,TRBV6-1,TRBJ2-7,CASSARLTGTYEQYF,TGTGCCAGCAGTGCCCGATTAACTGGGACCTACGAGCAGTACTTC
NA,NA,TRBV6-5,TRBJ1-2,CASSSRVRTNYGYTF,TGTGCCAGCAGTTCCAGGGTGAGGACTAACTATGGCTACACCTTC
NA,once,TRBV27,TRBJ2-7,CASSLRRLYEQYF,TGTGCCAGCAGTCTTAGACGGTTATACGAGCAGTACTTC
NA,NA,TRBV7-2,TRBJ2-7,CASSLGQTSYEQYF,TGTGCCAGCAGCTTAGGGCAGACCTCCTACGAGCAGTACTTC
NA,NA,TRBV27,TRBJ1-4,CASSSLDGANEKLFF,TGTGCCAGCAGTTCCCTGGACGGAGCTAATGAAAAACTGTTTTTT
NA,NA,TRBV27,TRBJ2-1,CASSTWDPNEQFF,TGTGCCAGCAGTACCTGGGACCCCAATGAGCAGTTCTTC
TRBD1,NA,TRBV10-3,TRBJ2-2,CAIAGTEEIANTGELFF,TGTGCCATCGCCGGGACAGAAGAAATCGCGAACACCGGGGAGCTGTTTTTT
NA,NA,TRBV7-9,TRBJ1-4,CASSLGAGEEKLFF,TGTGCCAGCAGCTTAGGGGCAGGGGAAGAAAAACTGTTTTTT
NA,NA,TRBV4-3,TRBJ1-1,CASSQRVGIPNTEAFF,TGCGCCAGCAGCCAGAGGGTGGGGATCCCGAACACTGAAGCTTTCTTT
NA,NA,TRBV7-8,TRBJ2-7,CASSLPRTASYEQYF,TGTGCCAGCAGCTTACCGCGGACAGCATCCTACGAGCAGTACTTC
NA,NA,TRBV5-6,TRBJ1-1,CASSLGGGFTEAFF,TGTGCCAGCAGCTTGGGAGGGGGTTTCACTGAAGCTTTCTTT
TRBD2,NA,TRBV30,TRBJ2-7,CAWSPRVAGEQYF,TGTGCCTGGAGTCCCCGGGTAGCGGGCGAGCAGTACTTC
TRBD1,NA,TRBV27,TRBJ2-7,CASSLLGQGYEQYF,TGTGCCAGCAGTTTACTCGGACAGGGCTACGAGCAGTACTTC
NA,NA,TRBV19,TRBJ2-2,CASSEDYRDKNTGELFF,TGTGCCAGTAGTGAGGACTACCGGGACAAGAACACCGGGGAGCTGTTTTTT
NA,NA,TRBV5-1,TRBJ2-1,CASSFYRGTYNEQFF,TGCGCCAGCAGCTTCTATCGGGGAACGTACAATGAGCAGTTCTTC
TRBD1,NA,TRBV6-5,TRBJ2-7,CASSQSGTGYEQYF,TGTGCCAGCAGTCAATCCGGGACAGGGTACGAGCAGTACTTC
NA,NA,TRBV7-9,TRBJ2-2,CASSLVRTGVDTGELFF,TGTGCCAGCAGCTTAGTACGGACGGGAGTAGATACCGGGGAGCTGTTTTTT
NA,NA,TRBV21-1,TRBJ1-5,CASSQSPQHF,TGTGCCAGCAGCCAATCCCCCCAGCATTTT
NA,NA,TRBV28,TRBJ1-2,CASSFGQTHPADYGYTF,TGTGCCAGCAGTTTCGGGCAGACCCACCCCGCCGACTATGGCTACACCTTC
NA,NA,TRBV6-5,TRBJ1-2,CASSYKGGYGYTF,TGTGCCAGCAGTTACAAAGGGGGCTATGGCTACACCTTC
TRBD2,NA,TRBV19,TRBJ2-1,CASSIGLANYNEQFF,TGTGCCAGTAGTATAGGACTAGCCAACTACAATGAGCAGTTCTTC
NA,NA,TRBV7-6,TRBJ2-5,CASSLAGGSRETQYF,TGTGCCAGCAGTCTTGCCGGAGGGTCAAGAGAGACCCAGTACTTC
NA,NA,TRBV7-9,TRBJ2-3,CASRPKVAEGPTDTQYF,TGTGCCAGCAGGCCAAAGGTCGCGGAGGGGCCCACAGATACGCAGTATTTT
NA,NA,TRBV5-6,TRBJ2-7,CASSLTTSYEQYF,TGTGCCAGCAGCTTGACTACTTCCTACGAGCAGTACTTC